This T cell receptor beta chain was observed in a study of blood T cell repertoires in COVID-19. Study background: Samples came from the United States, Italy and Spain, spanning acute and convalescent COVID-19. PBMCs, B-cell-depleted T cells, or T cells were the source of the cDNA or gDNA that made up the material.

Original methodology: From reference gene primer amplification, estimates of nucleated cell counts were derived. Sequencing used immunoSEQ multiplex PCR; TCRdb keeps in-frame clones, though not all of them. The V and J calls and clone size are taken from that table; D and trimming were inferred from the DNA. The sample contains roughly 260,000 clones, about 88% of which appear only once. The sample taken for sequencing was peripheral blood. The source is a man in his sixties who had recovered from COVID-19.

The CDR3 spells CASSPQGTEAFF. The DNA for the CDR3 is TGTGCCAGCTCGCCGCAGGGAACTGAAGCTTTCTTT. J is TRBJ1-1 and V is TRBV18; perhaps TRBD1 as D (5 bases). CDR1 KGHSH and CDR2 LQKENI come from the germline V gene. The CDR3 runs 12 residues. V was cut by 6 bases and J by 5 bases, with 10 bases left in between.